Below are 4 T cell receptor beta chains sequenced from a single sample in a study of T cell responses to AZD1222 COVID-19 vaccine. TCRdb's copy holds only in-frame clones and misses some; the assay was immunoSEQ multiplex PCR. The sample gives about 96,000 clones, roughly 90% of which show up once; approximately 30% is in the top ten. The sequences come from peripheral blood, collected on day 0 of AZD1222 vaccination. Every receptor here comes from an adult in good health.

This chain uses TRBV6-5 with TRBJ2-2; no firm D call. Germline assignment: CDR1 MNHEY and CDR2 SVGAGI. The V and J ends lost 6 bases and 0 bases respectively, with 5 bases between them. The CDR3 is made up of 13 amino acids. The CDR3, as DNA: TGTGCCAGCAGGCAGCCGAACACCGGGGAGCTGTTTTTT. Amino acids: CASRQPNTGELFF.

This CDR3 is CASTPGTSGRTGANVLTF. CDR3 in DNA: TGTGCCAGCACCCCCGGGACTAGCGGGAGAACTGGGGCCAACGTCCTGACTTTC. The J gene is TRBJ2-6, the V gene TRBV7-9; 14 bases fit TRBD2. CDR3 length equals 18 residues. V lost 7 bases to trimming and J lost 2 bases; unmatched junction nucleotides: 7. Germline V lookup: CDR1 SEHNR, CDR2 FQNEAQ (reference sequence).

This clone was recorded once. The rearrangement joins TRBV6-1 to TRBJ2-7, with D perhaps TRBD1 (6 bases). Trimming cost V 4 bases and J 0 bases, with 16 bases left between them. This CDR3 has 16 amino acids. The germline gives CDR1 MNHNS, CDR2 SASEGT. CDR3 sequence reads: CASSVQGPHPSYEQYF. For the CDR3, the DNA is TGTGCCAGCAGTGTCCAGGGGCCCCACCCCTCCTACGAGCAGTACTTC.

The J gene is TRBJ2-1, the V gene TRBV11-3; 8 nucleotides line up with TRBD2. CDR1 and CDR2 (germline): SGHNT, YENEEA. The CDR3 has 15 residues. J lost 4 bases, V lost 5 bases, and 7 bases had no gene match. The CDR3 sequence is CASSELAGPYNEQFF. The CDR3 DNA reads TGTGCCAGCAGCGAGCTAGCGGGTCCTTACAATGAGCAGTTCTTC.